The 5 T cell receptor beta chains in this list originate from one sample, sequenced in a study of T cell changes during pregnancy in multiple sclerosis. Libraries were prepared by immunoSEQ multiplex PCR; TCRdb keeps only in-frame clonotypes and omits some of them. The sample shows tens of thousands of clones, around 90% of them seen only once. The starting material was CD4+ T cells from peripheral blood mononuclear cells, obtained after pregnancy. Every receptor here comes from a female donor with multiple sclerosis, enrolled in a pregnancy study.

V is TRBV19 and J is TRBJ2-1, with TRBD2 identical over 10 bases. CDR1 is LNHDA and CDR2 is SQIVND in the germline V gene (reference sequence). With V trimmed by 3 bases and J by 4 bases, 3 bases remained unmatched. The CDR3 runs 15 residues. For the CDR3, the DNA is TGTGCCAGTAGTATGGGACTAGCGAATTACAATGAGCAGTTCTTC. As protein: CASSMGLANYNEQFF. Based on the CDR3 plus reference TRBV19 and TRBJ2-1, the full variable domain is DGGITQSPKYLFRKEGQNVTLSCEQNLNHDAMYWYRQDPGQGLRLIYYSQIVNDFQKGDIAEGYSVSREKKESFPLTVTSAQKNPTAFYLCASSMGLANYNEQFFGPGTRLTVL.

This clone was seen once. The genes are TRBV7-8 and TRBJ1-1, with 7 bases matching TRBD1. Germline CDR1 SGHVS, CDR2 FQNEAQ. CDR3 length: 15 amino acids. J was trimmed by 6 bases and V by 2 bases; bases with no gene match: 9. CDR3 in amino acids: CASSLTPTGFAEAFF. CDR3 nucleotides: TGTGCCAGCAGCTTAACCCCGACAGGGTTCGCTGAAGCTTTCTTT.

This chain connects TRBV21-1 to TRBJ2-7; the D call TRBD2 from the table was never checked on the DNA. TRBV21-1 is classified as a pseudogene. The CDR3 has 14 amino acids. The CDR3 loop is CASSKVTGTYEQYF. CDR3 in DNA: TGTGCCAGCAGCAAAGTAACGGGGACCTACGAGCAGTACTTC.

The rearrangement joins TRBV6-5 to TRBJ2-5, with D perhaps TRBD2 (5 bases). Germline assignment: CDR1 MNHEY and CDR2 SVGAGI. The CDR3 sequence is 14 residues long. V was cut by 5 bases and J by 5 bases, with 15 bases left in between. The CDR3 is CASSPKGSWETQYF. As DNA, the CDR3 is TGTGCCAGCAGTCCTAAAGGGAGTTGGGAGACCCAGTACTTC.

J is TRBJ2-1 and V is TRBV25-1; possibly TRBD2 for D (6 bases). The germline V gene has CDR1 MGHDK and CDR2 SYGVNS. V lost 3 bases and J 3 bases, leaving 12 bases between the germline ends. The CDR3 spans 15 residues. CDR3 in amino acids: CASSELATNYNEQFF. In DNA form, the CDR3 reads TGTGCCAGCAGTGAGCTAGCGACAAACTACAATGAGCAGTTCTTC.